These 11 T cell receptor beta chains share one sample of origin, sequenced in a study of blood T cell repertoires in COVID-19. Method: immunoSEQ multiplex PCR; TCRdb's copy keeps in-frame clones and lacks some. This sample has around 290,000 clones; about 88% occur once, and the top ten carry around 13%. The specimen was peripheral blood. These receptors were taken from a woman in her sixties or seventies with COVID-19, enrolled during active disease.

Here the CDR3 DNA reads TGCGCCAGCAGCAGCTTAGGGGGAAAACTGTTTTTT. Amino acid sequence: CASSSLGGKLFF. The J gene is TRBJ1-4, the V gene TRBV4-3; TRBD1 might be the D (6 bases). Germline CDR1 and CDR2: LGHNA and YSLEER. The V end lost 5 bases, the J end lost 10 bases, and 11 bases lay between the germline ends. CDR3 length equals 12 residues.

The V call is TRBV29-1, the J call TRBJ1-1, with TRBD1 matching over 8 bases. The CDR3 contains 16 residues. V shed 3 bases, J shed 0 bases, and the junction held 9 bases outside the gene matches. Germline CDR1 reads SQVTM; CDR2 reads ANQGSEA. This CDR3 is CSVDRTGLLMNTEAFF. The CDR3 DNA sequence: TGCAGCGTTGATAGGACAGGGCTCCTAATGAACACTGAAGCTTTCTTT.

Details on this clone: Distinct nucleotide sequences in the sample also encode this CDR3. The chain links TRBV19 to TRBJ1-2; D may be TRBD1 (5 bases). CDR1 and CDR2 from the germline V gene are LNHDA and SQIVND (reference sequence). The V and J ends lost 2 bases and 2 bases respectively, with 6 bases between them. This CDR3 spans 13 amino acids. This CDR3 reads CASSISGNYGYTF. The CDR3 bases are TGTGCCAGTAGTATATCAGGGAACTATGGCTACACCTTC.

The chain recombines TRBV6-6 with TRBJ1-4; 8 nucleotides agree with TRBD1. Germline lookup yields CDR1 MNHNY and CDR2 SVGAGI (reference sequence). Trimming cost V 2 bases and J 7 bases; bases outside gene matches: 9. CDR3 length equals 16 residues. The CDR3 nucleotides read TGTGCCAGCAGTTACAGCATGACAGGGGTCGGTGAAAAACTGTTTTTT. Translation: CASSYSMTGVGEKLFF.

The chain has TRBV7-2 and TRBJ2-1; 12 bases align to TRBD2. Germline V gives CDR1 SGHTA, CDR2 FQGNSA. CDR3 length: 16 residues. Trimming removed 1 base from V and 9 bases from J; junction bases left unmatched: 7. The CDR3 spells CASSLVASGGAGEQFF. The CDR3 DNA sequence: TGTGCCAGCAGCTTAGTAGCTAGCGGGGGGGCAGGTGAGCAGTTCTTC.

This clone was detected once. This chain links TRBV2 with TRBJ2-7; 9 nucleotides agree with TRBD1. The CDR3 consists of 15 residues. Unmatched junction bases numbered 7, after V lost 5 bases and J lost 2 bases. CDR1 and CDR2 from the germline V gene are SNHLY and FYNNEI. The CDR3 sequence: CASSLGQGIAYEQYF. As DNA, the CDR3 is TGTGCCAGCAGTTTGGGACAGGGCATTGCCTACGAGCAGTACTTC.

The rearrangement joins TRBV27 to TRBJ2-1; D gene uncertain. This CDR3 is 14 amino acids long. Trimming pared 0 bases from V and 4 bases from J, leaving 7 bases between. Germline lookup yields CDR1 MNHEY and CDR2 SMNVEV (reference sequence). CDR3 residues: CASSLSREYNEQFF. CDR3 bases: TGTGCCAGCAGTTTATCGAGAGAATACAATGAGCAGTTCTTC.

V is TRBV6-2 or TRBV6-3 and J is TRBJ2-3; D perhaps matches TRBD1 (5 bases). CDR3 length equals 14 residues. The ends were cut back, 2 bases at V and 6 bases at J, with 12 bases in the middle. Germline CDR1 and CDR2: MNHEY and SVGEGT. CDR3 region: CASSYIQGSDTQYF. The CDR3 DNA reads TGTGCCAGCAGTTACATTCAGGGTTCGGATACGCAGTATTTT.

The chain has TRBV27 and TRBJ1-1, with D uncertain. The CDR3 runs 13 residues. Trimming left V 4 bases short and J 0 bases short, with 6 bases between. Germline lookup yields CDR1 MNHEY and CDR2 SMNVEV (reference sequence). CDR3 residues: CASSYWLNTEAFF. CDR3 nucleotide sequence: TGTGCCAGCAGTTATTGGCTGAACACTGAAGCTTTCTTT.

This rearrangement joins TRBV19 to TRBJ2-7; the D gene is possibly TRBD2 (6 bases). The CDR3 extends over 16 amino acids. The V and J ends lost 5 bases and 1 base respectively, with 18 bases between them. In germline, CDR1 is LNHDA, CDR2 SQIVND (reference sequence). CDR3 DNA sequence: TGTGCCAGTAGTTTCCCGACCGGTGGGGGGTCCTACGAGCAGTACTTC. Translated: CASSFPTGGGSYEQYF. The whole variable domain, filled in from reference TRBV19 and TRBJ2-7, reads DGGITQSPKYLFRKEGQNVTLSCEQNLNHDAMYWYRQDPGQGLRLIYYSQIVNDFQKGDIAEGYSVSREKKESFPLTVTSAQKNPTAFYLCASSFPTGGGSYEQYFGPGTRLTVT.

The CDR3 spells CASSHPTGGLDSGANVLTF. CDR3 bases: TGCGCCAGCAGCCACCCGACAGGGGGTCTCGACTCTGGGGCCAACGTCCTGACTTTC. The chain is built from TRBV4-1 and TRBJ2-6; 9 bases line up with TRBD1. CDR3 length: 19 amino acids. V shed 3 bases and J 0 bases; nucleotides not matched to a gene: 9. Germline V gene data show CDR1 as MGHRA and CDR2 as YSYEKL.